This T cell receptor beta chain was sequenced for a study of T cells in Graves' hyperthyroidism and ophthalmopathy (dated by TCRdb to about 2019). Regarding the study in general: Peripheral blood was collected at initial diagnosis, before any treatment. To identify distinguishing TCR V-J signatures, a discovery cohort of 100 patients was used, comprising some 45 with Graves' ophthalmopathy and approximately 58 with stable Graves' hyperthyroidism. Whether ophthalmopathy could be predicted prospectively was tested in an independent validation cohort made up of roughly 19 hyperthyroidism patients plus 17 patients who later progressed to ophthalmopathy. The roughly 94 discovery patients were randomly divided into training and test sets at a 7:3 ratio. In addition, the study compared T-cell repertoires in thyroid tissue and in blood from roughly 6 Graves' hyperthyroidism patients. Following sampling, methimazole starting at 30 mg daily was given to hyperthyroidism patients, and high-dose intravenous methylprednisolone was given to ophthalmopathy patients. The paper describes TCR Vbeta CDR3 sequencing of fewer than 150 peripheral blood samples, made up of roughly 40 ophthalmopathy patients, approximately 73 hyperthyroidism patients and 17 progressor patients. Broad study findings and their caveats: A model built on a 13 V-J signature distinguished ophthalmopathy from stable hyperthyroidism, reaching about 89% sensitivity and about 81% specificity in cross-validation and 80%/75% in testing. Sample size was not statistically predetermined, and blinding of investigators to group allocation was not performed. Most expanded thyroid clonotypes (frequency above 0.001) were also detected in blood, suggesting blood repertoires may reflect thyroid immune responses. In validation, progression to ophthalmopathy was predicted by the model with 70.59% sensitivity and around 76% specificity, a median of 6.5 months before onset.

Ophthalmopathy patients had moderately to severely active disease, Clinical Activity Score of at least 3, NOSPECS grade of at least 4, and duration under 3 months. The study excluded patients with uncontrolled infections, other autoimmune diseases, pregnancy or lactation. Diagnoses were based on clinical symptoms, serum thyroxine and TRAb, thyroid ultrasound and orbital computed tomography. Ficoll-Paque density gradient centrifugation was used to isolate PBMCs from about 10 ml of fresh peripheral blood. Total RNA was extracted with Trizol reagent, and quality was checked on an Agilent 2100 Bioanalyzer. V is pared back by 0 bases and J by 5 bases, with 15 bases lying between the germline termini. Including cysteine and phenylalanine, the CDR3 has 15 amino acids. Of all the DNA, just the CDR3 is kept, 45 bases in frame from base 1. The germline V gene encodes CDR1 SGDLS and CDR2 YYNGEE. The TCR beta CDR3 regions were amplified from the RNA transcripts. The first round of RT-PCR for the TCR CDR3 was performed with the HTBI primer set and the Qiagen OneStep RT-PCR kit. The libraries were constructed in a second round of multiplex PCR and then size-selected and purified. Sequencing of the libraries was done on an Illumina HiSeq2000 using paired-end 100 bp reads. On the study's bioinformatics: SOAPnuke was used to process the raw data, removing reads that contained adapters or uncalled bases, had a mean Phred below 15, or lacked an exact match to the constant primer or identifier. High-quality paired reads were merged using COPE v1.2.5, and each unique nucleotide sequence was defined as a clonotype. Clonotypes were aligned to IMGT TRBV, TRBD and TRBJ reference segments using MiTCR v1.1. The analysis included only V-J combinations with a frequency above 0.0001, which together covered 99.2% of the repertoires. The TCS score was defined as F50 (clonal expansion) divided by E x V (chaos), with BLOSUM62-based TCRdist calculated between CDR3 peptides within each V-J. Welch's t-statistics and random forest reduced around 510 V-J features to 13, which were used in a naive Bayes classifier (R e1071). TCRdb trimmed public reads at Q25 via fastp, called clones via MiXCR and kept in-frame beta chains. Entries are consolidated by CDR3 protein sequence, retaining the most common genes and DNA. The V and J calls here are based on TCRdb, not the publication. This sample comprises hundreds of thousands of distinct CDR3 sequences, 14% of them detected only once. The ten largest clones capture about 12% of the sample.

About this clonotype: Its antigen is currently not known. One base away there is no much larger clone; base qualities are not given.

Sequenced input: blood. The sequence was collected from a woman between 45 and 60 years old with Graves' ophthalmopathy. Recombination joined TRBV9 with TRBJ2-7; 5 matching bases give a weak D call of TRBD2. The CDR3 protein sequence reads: CASSVDVGVLNEQYF. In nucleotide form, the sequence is TGTGCCAGCAGCGTAGATGTGGGAGTCTTGAACGAGCAGTACTTC.